The source of this T cell receptor (beta chain) is a study of blood T cell repertoires in COVID-19. On the study more broadly: Specimens from acute and convalescent COVID-19 originated in the United States, Italy and Spain. The cDNA or gDNA used as material had been derived from T cells, B-cell-depleted T cells, or PBMCs.

The data were produced by immunoSEQ multiplex PCR, yet TCRdb's version contains in-frame clones alone and is incomplete. The sample contains roughly 200,000 clones, 82% of which appear only once. The V and J ends lost 4 bases and 4 bases, in that order; junction bases with no gene match: 13. This CDR3 spans 18 amino acids. Germline loops: CDR1 SGHTA, CDR2 FQGTGA. This clone was seen only once. Followed over time, Seattle patients had been enrolled while infection was active. The chain combines TRBV7-3 with TRBJ2-3; 11 positions match TRBD2. Sequencing was done on a sample of peripheral blood. This TCR was recovered from an older woman with COVID-19, enrolled during active disease. Written as DNA, the CDR3 is TGTGCCAGCAGCTCTCAAAAGTTAGCGGGAGGGCCTCCAGATACGCAGTATTTT. This gives the protein CASSSQKLAGGPPDTQYF.